Sequencing of this T cell receptor beta chain was carried out in a study of CD8 T cells in ankylosing spondylitis. TCRdb re-called the 5' RACE reads with MiXCR, one entry per CDR3 protein. The sample has 310,000 or so distinct CDR3 sequences, roughly 20% seen once; the top ten hold roughly 8%. Unmatched junction bases numbered 7, after V lost 0 bases and J lost 6 bases. CDR1 and CDR2 from the germline V gene are SGDLS and YYNGEE. The CDR3 totals 15 residues. This clonotype turned up a few times. The sequencing input was blood, either unsorted or a sorted T cell fraction (not recorded which). The chain has TRBV9 and TRBJ2-3; 7 bases match TRBD1. This sequence was found in a male donor with ankylosing spondylitis or in good health (not recorded which). This chain's CDR3 is CASSVGDRSRDTQYF. The CDR3 region has the DNA TGTGCCAGCAGCGTAGGGGACAGATCCAGGGATACGCAGTATTTT.